One TCR beta chain is described in this entry. The assay was immunoSEQ multiplex PCR, and TCRdb's table has in-frame clones only and misses some. This table holds around 130,000 clones, about 93% found once. Per the germline V gene, CDR1 is MGHDK and CDR2 is SYGVNS. J lost 4 bases, V lost 1 base, and 8 bases had no gene match. The CDR3 loop spans 16 amino acids. These data are taken from a study of control samples from healthy donors and cancer patients. The sequence was obtained from a man aged 18 to 35 in good health. V and J are TRBV25-1 and TRBJ1-1, with 8 bases that match TRBD1. The sample was blood. This CDR3 reads CASSESRTGSPTEAFF. CDR3 nucleotides: TGTGCCAGCAGTGAATCCCGGACAGGGTCTCCCACTGAAGCTTTCTTT.